The rows below give T cell receptor beta chains drawn from one sample of a study of blood T cell repertoires in COVID-19. Using immunoSEQ multiplex PCR, the repertoire was profiled, and TCRdb retains in-frame clones only, with some absent. The repertoire holds more than 95,000 clones, with around 81% as singletons. Source material: peripheral blood. These receptors originate from a man younger than 45 with COVID-19, enrolled during active disease. Both conserved end residues are part of each CDR3. D genes are given only for firm matches. Only some rows state a clone size, as once, few, many or a class for expanded clones.

NA	TRBV20-1	TRBJ2-3	TRBD1	TGCAGTGCTAGTAAGGGGGCGCGAGGAACAGATACGCAGTATTTT	CSASKGARGTDTQYF
once	TRBV28	TRBJ2-7	NA	TGTGCCGGCGGGGACGGGGGTTACGAGCAGTACTTC	CAGGDGGYEQYF
NA	TRBV6-5	TRBJ1-2	NA	TGTGCCAGCAGTTACCGGGAGAGTAGTGGCTACACCTTC	CASSYRESSGYTF
NA	TRBV3-1/TRBV3-2	TRBJ1-2	NA	TGTGCCAGCAGCCACGGGGATTCCGCCACCCTCAACACCTTC	CASSHGDSATLNTF
NA	TRBV18	TRBJ2-7	TRBD2	TGTGCCAGCTCAGATAGCGGGGGGCGGTCCTACGAGCAGTACTTC	CASSDSGGRSYEQYF
NA	TRBV6-2/TRBV6-3	TRBJ2-5	TRBD2	TGTGCCAGCAGTTGGACTAGCGGGGGGCAAGAGACCCAGTACTTC	CASSWTSGGQETQYF
NA	TRBV11-3	TRBJ2-1	NA	TGTGCCAGCAGGTTGACAGGTGGTGATGAGCAGTTCTTC	CASRLTGGDEQFF
NA	TRBV7-9	TRBJ1-1	NA	TGTGCCAGCAGTTTTAGAACAGGATTTGAAGCTTTCTTT	CASSFRTGFEAFF
once	TRBV25-1	TRBJ2-7	TRBD2	TGTGCCAGCAGCCCCATTGGGGGGGAGTACGAGCAGTACTTC	CASSPIGGEYEQYF
once	TRBV19	TRBJ2-1	NA	TGTGCCAGTCAACCCTCCATTTGGGGAATTCGGGGAGGTGAGCAGTTCTTC	CASQPSIWGIRGGEQFF
NA	TRBV6-2/TRBV6-3	TRBJ1-2	TRBD1	TGTGCCAGCAGCCCGATGGACAGGGCAATTAACTATGGCTACACCTTC	CASSPMDRAINYGYTF
NA	TRBV12-3/TRBV12-4	TRBJ1-2	NA	TGTGCCAGCAGTTTAGGGGCAGAAGGCTACACCTTC	CASSLGAEGYTF
NA	TRBV18	TRBJ1-3	NA	TGTGCCAGCTCACGATCCCGGGGAAACACCATATATTTT	CASSRSRGNTIYF
NA	TRBV11-2	TRBJ1-1	NA	TGTGCCAGCAGCTTCCCAGGGGTGTTGAACACTGAAGCTTTCTTT	CASSFPGVLNTEAFF
NA	TRBV25-1	TRBJ1-2	NA	TGTGCCAGCAGGGCAGACTATGGCTACACCTTC	CASRADYGYTF
NA	TRBV21-1	TRBJ1-5	NA	TGTGCCAGCAGCAAAGTCCGGACAGGGGAGAATCAGCCCCAGCATTTT	CASSKVRTGENQPQHF
once	TRBV28	TRBJ2-1	TRBD2	TGTGCCAGCACCGACGAGCGGGAGAATCATGAGCAGTTCTTC	CASTDERENHEQFF
NA	TRBV7-9	TRBJ2-6	NA	TGTGCCAGCAGCTACAACTCTGGGGCCAACGTCCTGACTTTC	CASSYNSGANVLTF
NA	TRBV9	TRBJ2-1	TRBD2	TGTGCCAGCAGCTGGACTAGCGGGGGGGCCCGGAATGAGCAGTTCTTC	CASSWTSGGARNEQFF
once	TRBV4-2	TRBJ2-5	TRBD1	TGTGCCAGCAGCCCCGACAGGGTGGAGACCCAGTACTTC	CASSPDRVETQYF
NA	TRBV29-1	TRBJ2-1	NA	TGCAGCGCCGACAGCACCTACAATGAGCAGTTCTTC	CSADSTYNEQFF
NA	TRBV24-1	TRBJ2-5	NA	TGTGCCACCAGTGGGGGAGGCAGCGAGACCCAGTACTTC	CATSGGGSETQYF
NA	TRBV27	TRBJ1-1	NA	TGTGCCAGCAGTCTTCCGAACACTGAAGCTTTCTTT	CASSLPNTEAFF
NA	TRBV7-8	TRBJ1-1	NA	TGTGCCAGCAGCTTAGATAAGCGGGGTAGAGGGAACACTGAAGCTTTCTTT	CASSLDKRGRGNTEAFF
NA	TRBV28	TRBJ1-4	TRBD1	TGTGCCAGCAGTTTTTCGGGACAGGGGTTTTTCGTAGCTAATGAAAAACTGTTTTTT	CASSFSGQGFFVANEKLFF
few	TRBV19	TRBJ2-2	NA	TGTGCCAGTAGTATCTCTCGGAACACCGGGGAGCTGTTTTTT	CASSISRNTGELFF
few	TRBV7-2	TRBJ2-2	TRBD2	TGTGCCAGCAGCTTAGCGGGAGGGAGCACCGGGGAGCTGTTTTTT	CASSLAGGSTGELFF
NA	TRBV6-5	TRBJ1-3	NA	TGTGCCAGCAGGGATACAGGGACTGGAAACACCATATATTTT	CASRDTGTGNTIYF
NA	TRBV5-8	TRBJ2-3	NA	TGTGCCAGTAGAAGTGACATCCCGAGCACAGATACGCAGTATTTT	CASRSDIPSTDTQYF
NA	TRBV11-3	TRBJ2-7	NA	TGTGCCAGCAGCTTAGATCTGGGCAGAGCCTACGAGCAGTACTTC	CASSLDLGRAYEQYF
NA	TRBV9	TRBJ1-3	NA	TGTGCCAGCAGCGTAGAGGGAGGGCCCTCTGGAAACACCATATATTTT	CASSVEGGPSGNTIYF
few	TRBV9	TRBJ2-3	NA	TGTGCCAGCAGCGTAGGGATCGGAGGTCCTAGCACAGATACGCAGTATTTT	CASSVGIGGPSTDTQYF
NA	TRBV6-5	TRBJ2-5	NA	TGTGCCAGCAGTTACTCGGAGCGGAGCCAAGAGACCCAGTACTTC	CASSYSERSQETQYF
NA	TRBV6-6	TRBJ1-1	NA	TGTGCCAGCAGTTACCGGGGGGCGAACCCTGAAGCTTTCTTT	CASSYRGANPEAFF
NA	TRBV6-5	TRBJ2-7	NA	TGTGCCAGCAGTTACTCCCCACAGAGCTACGAGCAGTACTTC	CASSYSPQSYEQYF
NA	TRBV9	TRBJ1-2	NA	TGTGCCAGCAGCGCTACAGGGAATTCTAACTATGGCTACACCTTC	CASSATGNSNYGYTF
NA	TRBV11-3	TRBJ1-6	TRBD1	TGTGCCAGCAGCCTATGGACAGGGACGGATTCACCCCTCCACTTT	CASSLWTGTDSPLHF
few	TRBV28	TRBJ1-2	NA	TGTGCCAGCAGTTTAATTGGGGGCGGTCAAAACTATGGCTACACCTTC	CASSLIGGGQNYGYTF
NA	TRBV27	TRBJ2-3	TRBD2	TGTGCCAGCAGTCTCTCTCTCTCTAGCGGGGGCCGCACAGATACGCAGTATTTT	CASSLSLSSGGRTDTQYF
NA	TRBV6-6	TRBJ2-7	NA	TGTGCCCACGCGGGGGCGGAGTACGAGCAGTACTTC	CAHAGAEYEQYF
NA	TRBV5-5	TRBJ1-4	TRBD1	TGTGCCAGCAGCTTGGGGCTCGGACAGGGAGGAGAAAAACTGTTTTTT	CASSLGLGQGGEKLFF
NA	TRBV2	TRBJ1-2	NA	TGTGCCAGCAGGGATGACAGAGCCTATGGCTACACCTTC	CASRDDRAYGYTF
NA	TRBV7-9	TRBJ1-1	NA	TGTGCCAGCAGCTTCACAGTAGACACTGAAGCTTTCTTT	CASSFTVDTEAFF
NA	TRBV9	TRBJ1-2	TRBD1	TGTGCCAGCAGCCTCAGGACAGGGGGAGCCTATGGCTACACCTTC	CASSLRTGGAYGYTF
NA	TRBV19	TRBJ1-5	TRBD1	TGTGCCAGTAGTAGTATACAGGGGAGCCTCAATCAGCCCCAGCATTTT	CASSSIQGSLNQPQHF
few	TRBV6-5	TRBJ2-3	TRBD1	TGTGCCAGCAGTTACAGGGGGCGGGATACGCAGTATTTT	CASSYRGRDTQYF
NA	TRBV10-3	TRBJ2-3	NA	TGTGCCATCAGTGAGTCGATAGTCGGGAAGGCAACAGATACGCAGTATTTT	CAISESIVGKATDTQYF